The 9 T cell receptor beta chains given below trace back to one sample, sequenced in a study of shared clonotypes between healthy human individuals. Naive CD8 cells lacked CD45RO, underwent positive selection for CCR7 and left out terminally differentiated effector memory CD45RA+ cells. Data came from immunoSEQ multiplex PCR; TCRdb stores just in-frame clones and leaves some out. In the table there are around 2,000,000 clones, roughly 95% of which are singletons. Sequencing used naive CD8+ T cells sorted from blood. These receptor sequences come from a man younger than 30 in good health.

V usage is TRBV27 and J usage is TRBJ2-3; TRBD1 matches 11 bases. Germline V CDR1 and CDR2: MNHEY, SMNVEV (reference sequence). The CDR3 loop spans 15 amino acids. V dropped 5 bases and J dropped 1; count of bases not matched to a gene: 2. The CDR3 spells CASSTGQGGTDTQYF. CDR3 bases: TGTGCCAGCAGTACGGGACAGGGGGGCACAGATACGCAGTATTTT.

A single count supports this clone. The chain recombines TRBV5-1 with TRBJ2-7, with D tentatively TRBD2 (5 bases). V was shortened by 1 base and J by 3 bases, with 14 bases between the two germline ends. Germline CDR1 and CDR2: SGHRS and YFSETQ. This CDR3 is built from 15 residues. The CDR3 nucleotides read TGCGCCAGCAGCTTGTTACCAGGCGAGGGCTACGAGCAGTACTTC. Its protein is CASSLLPGEGYEQYF. The variable domain in full, completed from reference TRBV5-1 and TRBJ2-7, reads KAGVTQTPRYLIKTRGQQVTLSCSPISGHRSVSWYQQTPGQGLQFLFEYFSETQRNKGNFPGRFSGRQFSNSRSEMNVSTLELGDSALYLCASSLLPGEGYEQYFGPGTRLTVT.

The V call is TRBV5-6, the J call TRBJ2-1; 9 bases agree with TRBD1. This CDR3 has 16 residues. The V gene's germline CDR1 is SGHDT and CDR2 YYEEEE. V dropped 2 bases and J dropped 9; count of bases not matched to a gene: 12. CDR3 DNA sequence: TGTGCCAGCAGCTTTTCCCTACAGGGGGCGAAGGGTGAGCAGTTCTTC. It encodes CASSFSLQGAKGEQFF.

The J gene is TRBJ2-7, the V gene TRBV28, with 14 bases identical to TRBD2. CDR3 length: 19 amino acids. V was clipped by 3 bases and J by 4 bases; unmatched bases: 14. Looked up from germline, CDR1 is MDHEN and CDR2 is SYDVKM. This CDR3 is CASSFPRGLAGEKVYEQYF. The CDR3 region has the DNA TGTGCCAGCAGTTTCCCGAGGGGACTAGCGGGAGAGAAAGTTTACGAGCAGTACTTC.

The rearrangement joins TRBV5-1 to TRBJ2-1; tentative D call: TRBD1 (7 bases). The CDR3 is made up of 15 amino acids. V was cut by 4 bases and J by 6 bases, with 17 bases left in between. The germline V gene encodes CDR1 SGHRS and CDR2 YFSETQ. The chain's CDR3 is CASSLWAGGLNEQFF. The CDR3 DNA is TGCGCCAGCAGCCTGTGGGCAGGGGGACTCAATGAGCAGTTCTTC.

The chain has TRBV7-9 and TRBJ2-7; D is uncertain. This CDR3 has 14 amino acids. Germline assignment: CDR1 SEHNR and CDR2 FQNEAQ (reference sequence). Trimming removed 5 bases from V and 1 base from J, with 12 bases in between. The CDR3 DNA is TGTGCCAGCAGCCTATCCACGGTGTCCTACGAGCAGTACTTC. Its protein is CASSLSTVSYEQYF.

This sequence joins TRBV29-1 and TRBJ2-7; D might be TRBD1 (6 bases). The V gene lost 4 bases and the J gene lost 2 bases, with 21 bases spanning the gap. This CDR3 has 16 amino acids. Germline-derived CDR1 and CDR2 are SQVTM and ANQGSEA. CDR3 amino acids: CSVVHFEFGQPYEQYF. CDR3 nucleotides: TGCAGCGTTGTACACTTCGAGTTCGGACAGCCCTACGAGCAGTACTTC.

The gene calls are TRBV9 and TRBJ2-1, with D unclear. This CDR3 has 13 amino acids. Germline loops: CDR1 SGDLS, CDR2 YYNGEE. V was cut by 8 bases and J by 0 bases, with 9 bases left in between. The DNA of the CDR3 is TGTGCCAGTGGCAAAAGCTCCTACAATGAGCAGTTCTTC. Translation gives CASGKSSYNEQFF.

Notes on this clone: The same CDR3 also results from other DNA sequences found in this sample. The rearrangement links TRBV13 to TRBJ2-7; TRBD1 matches 10 bases. The trim removed 1 base at V and 3 bases at J, leaving 3 bases unmatched. The germline gives CDR1 PRHDT, CDR2 FYEKMQ (reference sequence). The CDR3 is made up of 15 amino acids. CDR3 protein: CASSLAGTGDYEQYF. The CDR3 region has the DNA TGTGCCAGCAGCTTAGCCGGGACAGGGGACTACGAGCAGTACTTC.